These 21 T cell receptor beta chains came from one sample sequenced in a study of blood T cell repertoires in COVID-19 (dated by TCRdb to about 2020). The library was generated by the immunoSEQ multiplex PCR assay. In TCRdb, the immuneACCESS table is reduced to in-frame sequences with V and J assigned. These tables do not hold every clone; where another copy was compared, an unresolved V gene accounts for under half, and the others remain unexplained. The sample includes 130,000 to 150,000 clones, with 80% to 90% observed a single time. Roughly 10% of the sample is in the top ten clones. Sequences were obtained from peripheral blood. The source of these receptors is a man in his fifties or sixties with active or convalescent COVID-19.

This chain uses TRBV27 with TRBJ1-6, with unresolved D. The CDR3 is made up of 13 amino acids. CDR1 is MNHEY and CDR2 is SMNVEV in the germline V gene (reference sequence). The ends were cut back, 3 bases at V and 7 bases at J, with 7 bases in the middle. CDR3: CASSFPGNSPLHF. CDR3 DNA: TGTGCCAGCAGTTTCCCGGGGAATTCACCCCTCCACTTT.

This chain connects TRBV5-1 to TRBJ1-3, with a possible D match to TRBD1 (5 bases). From germline, CDR1 is SGHRS and CDR2 YFSETQ. V lost 4 bases and J lost 0, with 20 bases in between. The CDR3 totals 18 residues. CDR3 nucleotides: TGCGCCAGCAGCCGGGACTCAACAAAGCAGGGCTCTGGAAACACCATATATTTT. This codes for CASSRDSTKQGSGNTIYF.

The chain combines TRBV30 with TRBJ2-7, with 10 bases aligning to TRBD1. The V gene end was trimmed by 4 bases and the J gene end by 4 bases; junction bases not matched to a gene: 10. The CDR3 runs to 15 residues. CDR1 and CDR2 from the germline V gene are GTSNPN and SVGIG (reference sequence). CDR3 region: CAWTNWDRGRYEQYF. The CDR3 nucleotides read TGTGCCTGGACGAATTGGGACAGGGGCAGGTACGAGCAGTACTTC.

V is TRBV10-3 and J is TRBJ1-1; TRBD1 is a possible D gene (6 bases). The CDR3 is made up of 15 amino acids. CDR1 ENHRY and CDR2 SYGVKD come from the germline V gene. V lost 0 bases, J lost 1 base, and 9 bases lay in between. CDR3 nucleotide sequence: TGTGCCATCAGTGAGTCGACAGGAGCGAACACTGAAGCTTTCTTT. This encodes CAISESTGANTEAFF.

The V gene is TRBV18, the J gene TRBJ1-1; D is unclear. This CDR3 has 13 residues. With 2 bases removed from V and 5 bases from J, the gap between germline ends came to 9 bases. Germline V CDR1 and CDR2: KGHSH, LQKENI. The CDR3 DNA sequence: TGTGCCAGCTCACCAGGGGAGGGAACTGAAGCTTTCTTT. Translation: CASSPGEGTEAFF. Filled out from reference TRBV18 and TRBJ1-1, the complete variable domain reads NAGVMQNPRHLVRRRGQEARLRCSPMKGHSHVYWYRQLPEEGLKFMVYLQKENIIDESGMPKERFSAEFPKEGPSILRIQQVVRGDSAAYFCASSPGEGTEAFFGQGTRLTVV.

Only one count was recorded for this clone. This chain connects TRBV19 to TRBJ2-7; the match to TRBD1 covers 8 bases. Germline CDR1 LNHDA, CDR2 SQIVND (reference sequence). The CDR3 has 15 amino acids. V was clipped by 4 bases and J by 2 bases; unmatched bases: 7. The CDR3 DNA reads TGTGCCAGTAGTAGTGGCCGGGACAGGACCTACGAGCAGTACTTC. Residues: CASSSGRDRTYEQYF.

This chain joins TRBV7-9 and TRBJ2-3, with 7 bases aligning to TRBD1. This CDR3 spans 17 amino acids. Germline V gene data show CDR1 as SEHNR and CDR2 as FQNEAQ (reference sequence). With V trimmed by 5 bases and J by 0 bases, 11 bases remained unmatched. The CDR3 loop reads CASSKRRDRPSTDTQYF. The CDR3 nucleotides read TGTGCCAGCAGCAAAAGAAGGGACAGACCTAGCACAGATACGCAGTATTTT.

The rearrangement links TRBV5-1 to TRBJ1-5, with TRBD1 matching 12 bases. Germline loops: CDR1 SGHRS, CDR2 YFSETQ. The CDR3 consists of 18 residues. The junction had 9 bases not matched to a gene; V was cut back by 4 bases and J by 1 base. For the CDR3, the DNA is TGCGCCAGCAGCCCCGGGACAGGGGGCGCCATAAGCAATCAGCCCCAGCATTTT. This gives the protein CASSPGTGGAISNQPQHF.

This clone was observed at least ten times. V is TRBV5-1 and J is TRBJ2-7; D unclear. The V end lost 0 bases, the J end lost 1 base, and 11 bases lay between the germline ends. The CDR3 runs to 15 residues. Germline V gene lookup returns CDR1 SGHRS and CDR2 YFSETQ. In nucleotides, the CDR3 is TGCGCCAGCAGCTTGGGGGCGAAGGCATCCTACGAGCAGTACTTC. It specifies CASSLGAKASYEQYF.

This chain connects TRBV7-2 to TRBJ1-1; no definite D call. This CDR3 is 13 amino acids long. Trimming took off 3 bases at V and 4 bases at J, with 9 bases between the two ends. Germline V lookup: CDR1 SGHTA, CDR2 FQGNSA. CDR3: CASSFGETTEAFF. The CDR3 region has the DNA TGTGCCAGCAGCTTCGGGGAGACCACTGAAGCTTTCTTT. Full variable domain (outside the CDR3, taken from reference TRBV7-2 and TRBJ1-1): GAGVSQSPSNKVTEKGKDVELRCDPISGHTALYWYRQSLGQGLEFLIYFQGNSAPDKSGLPSDRFSAERTGGSVSTLTIQRTQQEDSAVYLCASSFGETTEAFFGQGTRLTVV.

This sequence joins TRBV11-3 and TRBJ2-1, with a possible D match to TRBD2 (5 bases). Germline V gives CDR1 SGHNT, CDR2 YENEEA. V lost 6 bases and J lost 8, with 8 bases in between. This CDR3 is 11 amino acids long. The CDR3 sequence: CASSKRDEQFF. The DNA of the CDR3 is TGTGCCAGCAGTAAGAGGGATGAGCAGTTCTTC.

This rearrangement joins TRBV9 to TRBJ2-7, with 7 bases lining up with TRBD1. Germline lookup yields CDR1 SGDLS and CDR2 YYNGEE. V lost 0 bases, J lost 3 bases, and 12 bases stayed unmatched. The CDR3 is 17 residues long. The CDR3 reads CASSVGTGTETVYEQYV. CDR3 nucleotide sequence: TGTGCCAGCAGCGTAGGAACCGGGACAGAAACAGTCTACGAGCAGTACGTC.

This chain connects TRBV7-2 to TRBJ2-7; 7 bases match TRBD2. V was clipped by 5 bases and J by 0 bases; unmatched bases: 4. There are 14 residues in the CDR3. In germline, CDR1 is SGHTA, CDR2 FQGNSA. CDR3 region: CASSPGLRSYEQYF. For the CDR3, the DNA is TGTGCCAGCAGCCCGGGACTACGCTCCTACGAGCAGTACTTC.

J is TRBJ1-3 and V is TRBV7-8; a possible D gene is TRBD1 (6 bases). Trimming stripped 0 bases from V and 5 bases from J, with 11 bases between. Looked up from germline, CDR1 is SGHVS and CDR2 is FQNEAQ. This CDR3 is built from 15 residues. CDR3 in amino acids: CASSLAPDRRNTIYF. In DNA form, the CDR3 reads TGTGCCAGCAGCTTAGCGCCGGACAGACGAAACACCATATATTTT.

This chain connects TRBV9 to TRBJ1-1, with 8 positions matching TRBD1. Germline CDR1 is SGDLS and CDR2 is YYNGEE. This CDR3 has 15 amino acids. The V and J ends lost 2 bases and 2 bases, in that order; junction bases with no gene match: 5. The CDR3 here is CASSVSTGANTEAFF. CDR3 coding DNA: TGTGCCAGCAGCGTCTCGACAGGGGCCAACACTGAAGCTTTCTTT.

The chain has TRBV7-2 and TRBJ1-2; D is unresolved. The CDR3 contains 12 residues. V was trimmed by 5 bases and J by 6 bases, leaving 10 bases between them. Germline V gene sequence: CDR1 SGHTA, CDR2 FQGNSA. This CDR3 reads CASSLRSHGYTF. The CDR3 DNA follows: TGTGCCAGCAGCCTCAGGTCGCATGGCTACACCTTC. Filled out from reference TRBV7-2 and TRBJ1-2, the complete variable domain reads GAGVSQSPSNKVTEKGKDVELRCDPISGHTALYWYRQSLGQGLEFLIYFQGNSAPDKSGLPSDRFSAERTGGSVSTLTIQRTQQEDSAVYLCASSLRSHGYTFGSGTRLTVV.

V gene TRBV5-1 combines with J gene TRBJ1-2, with a possible D match to TRBD1 (5 bases). V dropped 0 bases and J dropped 4 bases, with 13 bases sitting between them. In germline, CDR1 is SGHRS, CDR2 YFSETQ. The CDR3 totals 15 residues. The DNA for the CDR3 is TGCGCCAGCAGCTTGGCGGGGGATGTGGCCTATGGCTACACCTTC. Its protein is CASSLAGDVAYGYTF.

The chain couples TRBV5-1 to TRBJ2-1; 11 nucleotides match TRBD2. This CDR3 has 16 amino acids. Germline lookup yields CDR1 SGHRS and CDR2 YFSETQ. V dropped 5 bases and J dropped 5; count of bases not matched to a gene: 9. CDR3 nucleotides: TGCGCCAGCAGGCCGACTAGCGGGAATAGGGACAATGAGCAGTTCTTC. This codes for CASRPTSGNRDNEQFF.

The chain uses TRBV5-6 and TRBJ1-5; a possible D gene is TRBD1 (5 bases). Germline V gene data show CDR1 as SGHDT and CDR2 as YYEEEE. CDR3 length equals 15 residues. Trimming took 4 bases from V and 0 from J, leaving 11 bases between them. CDR3 amino acids: CASSGRGSSNQPQHF. CDR3 DNA sequence: TGTGCCAGCAGCGGGCGGGGGTCTAGCAATCAGCCCCAGCATTTT.

This clone was observed a handful of times. The chain has TRBV6-5 and TRBJ1-3; 12 positions agree with TRBD1. This CDR3 comprises 15 residues. Trimming removed 0 bases from V and 11 bases from J; junction bases left unmatched: 5. The germline CDR1 and CDR2 sequences are MNHEY and SVGAGI. The CDR3 loop is CASSYSRDRGLSIYF. The DNA of the CDR3 is TGTGCCAGCAGTTACTCGAGGGACAGGGGGCTCTCCATATATTTT.

The chain links TRBV6-2 or TRBV6-3 to TRBJ2-1; no reliable D call. With 6 bases removed from V and 8 bases from J, the gap between germline ends came to 11 bases. The CDR3 is made up of 12 amino acids. Germline assignment: CDR1 MNHEY and CDR2 SVGEGT. Written as DNA, the CDR3 is TGTGCCAGCAGCCAAGCCACGGATGAGCAGTTCTTC. Its protein product is CASSQATDEQFF.